These 6 T cell receptor beta chains originate from one sample sequenced in a study of blood T cell repertoires in COVID-19. Method: immunoSEQ multiplex PCR; TCRdb's copy keeps in-frame clones and lacks some. The sample records just over 60,000 clones, approximately 80% being singletons. Material: peripheral blood. These receptors were collected from an elderly woman with active or convalescent COVID-19.

This chain joins TRBV7-9 and TRBJ2-3; weak D call: TRBD2 (6 bases). The V gene lost 4 bases and the J gene lost 4 bases, with 12 bases spanning the gap. Germline V gene sequence: CDR1 SEHNR, CDR2 FQNEAQ (reference sequence). The CDR3 is 14 amino acids. The chain's CDR3 is CASSYGGGADTQYF. The CDR3 nucleotides read TGTGCCAGCAGCTACGGGGGAGGAGCAGATACGCAGTATTTT.

The chain employs TRBV19 and TRBJ2-7, with 11 bases identical to TRBD2. CDR1 and CDR2 from the germline V gene are LNHDA and SQIVND (reference sequence). V was pared by 4 bases and J by 3 bases, with 8 bases of the junction left unmatched. The CDR3 contains 16 residues. CDR3 nucleotides: TGTGCCAGTAGTACCCTAGCGGGGGGAATCTACTACGAGCAGTACTTC. It yields the protein CASSTLAGGIYYEQYF.

V is TRBV6-5 and J is TRBJ1-3; D is perhaps TRBD1 (5 bases). The CDR3 is made up of 15 amino acids. Germline lookup yields CDR1 MNHEY and CDR2 SVGAGI. Trimming took off 6 bases at V and 0 bases at J, with 12 bases between the two ends. CDR3 bases: TGTGCCAGCAGGACACAGGTCTACTCTGGAAACACCATATATTTT. This gives the protein CASRTQVYSGNTIYF.

V is TRBV7-2 and J is TRBJ2-3, with 9 bases aligning to TRBD2. The CDR3 length is 17 residues. Germline assignment: CDR1 SGHTA and CDR2 FQGNSA. V shed 0 bases and J 0 bases; nucleotides not matched to a gene: 4. The CDR3 nucleotides are TGTGCCAGCAGCTTAGCGCTAGCGGGGCACAGCACAGATACGCAGTATTTT. It specifies CASSLALAGHSTDTQYF. The variable domain in full, completed from reference TRBV7-2 and TRBJ2-3, reads GAGVSQSPSNKVTEKGKDVELRCDPISGHTALYWYRQSLGQGLEFLIYFQGNSAPDKSGLPSDRFSAERTGGSVSTLTIQRTQQEDSAVYLCASSLALAGHSTDTQYFGPGTRLTVL.

Note on this clone: The junction differs from germline at one of its ends, possibly a read error. CDR3 protein: CASSPTSGNQAEQFF. The CDR3 bases are TGTGCTAGCAGCCCGACTAGCGGGAACCAAGCGGAGCAGTTCTTC. The chain joins TRBV7-7 to TRBJ2-1; 11 bases are shared with TRBD2. This CDR3 region has 15 residues. Germline values: CDR1 SSHAT, CDR2 FNYEAQ (reference sequence).

The V and J genes are TRBV19 and TRBJ1-6; TRBD1 matches at 7 bases. The CDR3 is made up of 18 amino acids. V lost 5 bases to trimming and J lost 7 bases; unmatched junction nucleotides: 17. Germline-derived CDR1 and CDR2 are LNHDA and SQIVND (reference sequence). The CDR3 spells CASSSLAPRAGGNSPLHF. The CDR3 DNA sequence: TGTGCCAGTAGTTCACTAGCCCCCCGGGCAGGGGGAAATTCACCCCTCCACTTT. The whole variable domain, remainder taken from reference TRBV19 and TRBJ1-6, is DGGITQSPKYLFRKEGQNVTLSCEQNLNHDAMYWYRQDPGQGLRLIYYSQIVNDFQKGDIAEGYSVSREKKESFPLTVTSAQKNPTAFYLCASSSLAPRAGGNSPLHFGNGTRLTVT.